What follows are 15 T cell receptor beta chains derived from one specimen sequenced in a study of CD8 T cells in Susac syndrome. With random hexamers, about 0.5 to 1 ug RNA was reverse transcribed. TCRdb used MiXCR to reprocess the immunoSEQ multiplex PCR reads, holding one entry per CDR3 protein. The sample lists hundreds of thousands of distinct CDR3 sequences, 95% occurring once. The sample was CD4+ T cells from PBMCs. The source of these receptors is a human donor with multiple sclerosis.

The genes are TRBV5-6 and TRBJ1-2; 11 bases are a match to TRBD1. The V segment lost 1 base and the J segment 8 bases; nucleotides outside the gene matches: 4. CDR1 is SGHDT, CDR2 YYEEEE, per germline. The CDR3 is 14 residues long. CDR3: CASSLPGQGDGYTF. In DNA, the CDR3 is TGTGCCAGCAGCTTGCCGGGACAGGGGGACGGCTACACCTTC.

The rearrangement joins TRBV27 to TRBJ2-7, with D possibly being TRBD1 (6 bases). This CDR3 is 13 amino acids long. Trimming left V 5 bases short and J 3 bases short, with 11 bases between. CDR1 and CDR2 from the germline V gene are MNHEY and SMNVEV (reference sequence). For the CDR3, the DNA is TGTGCCAGCAGTCCCAAGACAGGCTACGAGCAGTACTTC. It is translated as CASSPKTGYEQYF.

The chain employs TRBV20-1 and TRBJ1-3, with D possibly TRBD1 on 5 matching bases. Germline CDR1 reads DFQATT; CDR2 reads SNEGSKA (reference sequence). The CDR3 runs to 14 residues. Trimming left V 5 bases short and J 0 bases short, with 11 bases between. CDR3 nucleotides: TGCAGTGCTTACCCGGGGGGCTCTGGAAACACCATATATTTT. As protein: CSAYPGGSGNTIYF.

The chain joins TRBV29-1 to TRBJ1-2; a possible D gene is TRBD1 (5 bases). CDR3 length equals 12 residues. Germline V lookup: CDR1 SQVTM, CDR2 ANQGSEA. The CDR3 reads CTTVGADRGYTF. CDR3 DNA: TGCACTACCGTTGGGGCGGACCGGGGCTACACCTTC. Supplemented by reference TRBV29-1 and TRBJ1-2, the full variable domain reads SAVISQKPSRDICQRGTSLTIQCQVDSQVTMMFWYRQQPGQSLTLIATANQGSEATYESGFVIDKFPISRPNLTFSTLTVSNMSPEDSSIYLCTTVGADRGYTFGSGTRLTVV.

The rearrangement links TRBV9 to TRBJ2-5; 7 bases fit TRBD1. There are 15 residues in the CDR3. The V gene's germline CDR1 is SGDLS and CDR2 YYNGEE. V shed 0 bases, J shed 2 bases, and the junction held 4 bases outside the gene matches. This CDR3 is CASSVDRGPQETQYF. The CDR3 region has the DNA TGTGCCAGCAGCGTAGATAGGGGGCCTCAAGAGACCCAGTACTTC.

The chain joins TRBV27 to TRBJ2-7; D is undetermined. V lost 4 bases and J 0 bases, leaving 7 bases between the germline ends. From germline, CDR1 is MNHEY and CDR2 SMNVEV (reference sequence). CDR3 length: 13 amino acids. CDR3 coding DNA: TGTGCCAGCAGTTCATCCAGCTCCTACGAGCAGTACTTC. Protein product: CASSSSSSYEQYF.

The chain employs TRBV20-1 and TRBJ2-7; D remains unclear. Trimming removed 4 bases from V and 5 bases from J, with 12 bases in between. Germline CDR1 DFQATT, CDR2 SNEGSKA (reference sequence). The CDR3 is 12 amino acids. CDR3 residues: CSATSQNNEQYF. CDR3 nucleotide sequence: TGCAGTGCTACCTCACAGAATAACGAGCAGTACTTC.

This clonotype appeared once. The rearrangement links TRBV29-1 to TRBJ2-6; TRBD2 aligns across 9 bases. The trim removed 7 bases at V and 1 base at J, leaving 8 bases unmatched. Germline-derived CDR1 and CDR2 are SQVTM and ANQGSEA. This CDR3 is built from 16 residues. The CDR3 DNA reads as TGCAGCGCTGATAGCGGGGGAGTGTCTGGGGCCAACGTCCTGACTTTC. Translation gives CSADSGGVSGANVLTF.

The chain carries TRBV9 and TRBJ2-1; D gene ambiguous. Germline CDR1 and CDR2: SGDLS and YYNGEE. CDR3 length: 13 amino acids. Trimming cost V 7 bases and J 10 bases, with 18 bases left between them. The CDR3 reads CASSDVLLGEQFF. The CDR3 coding sequence is TGTGCCAGCTCCGACGTGCTCCTCGGAGAGCAGTTCTTC.

This sequence joins TRBV20-1 and TRBJ1-2; D is uncertain. CDR1 and CDR2 from the germline V gene are DFQATT and SNEGSKA (reference sequence). The CDR3 loop spans 14 amino acids. Trimming took 5 bases from V and 4 from J, leaving 17 bases between them. The CDR3 region is CSARLDAPTYGYTF. CDR3 nucleotide sequence: TGCAGTGCTCGCTTGGACGCTCCGACCTATGGCTACACCTTC.

The rearrangement uses TRBV6-1 and TRBJ2-2; 15 bases line up with TRBD2. The CDR3 is 17 amino acids. V shed 8 bases and J 1 base; nucleotides not matched to a gene: 5. Germline V CDR1 and CDR2: MNHNS, SASEGT. The CDR3 reads CASQGLAGGRNTGELFF. CDR3 in DNA: TGTGCCAGCCAGGGACTAGCGGGGGGCAGGAACACCGGGGAGCTGTTTTTT.

The V call is TRBV18, the J call TRBJ2-5; D possibly corresponds to TRBD2 (6 bases). Germline loops: CDR1 KGHSH, CDR2 LQKENI. Deletions cut 5 bases from V and 6 bases from J, with 13 bases between. The CDR3 is 13 residues long. The CDR3 bases are TGTGCCAGCTCAGTTGACGGAGGGAAGACCCAGTACTTC. Its translation is CASSVDGGKTQYF.

CDR3: CSARGQGVYNSPLHF. As DNA, the CDR3 is TGCAGTGCTAGAGGTCAGGGAGTATATAATTCACCCCTCCACTTT. The V call is TRBV20-1, the J call TRBJ1-6, with D perhaps matching TRBD1 (5 bases). V was shortened by 1 base and J by 4 bases, with 11 bases between the two germline ends. Germline V gene lookup returns CDR1 DFQATT and CDR2 SNEGSKA (reference sequence). The CDR3 is 15 residues long.

V usage is TRBV20-1 and J usage is TRBJ2-7; D may be TRBD2 (6 bases). Trimming pared 5 bases from V and 4 bases from J, leaving 12 bases between. Germline V gene sequence: CDR1 DFQATT, CDR2 SNEGSKA (reference sequence). The CDR3 covers 12 residues. The CDR3 DNA sequence: TGCAGTGCTCAAAAACGGGGGTACGAGCAGTACTTC. Translation gives CSAQKRGYEQYF.

DNA of the CDR3: TGCAGCGCGCGGGACTGGGTGGGGGAGTGGGAGCAGTACTTC. Translated: CSARDWVGEWEQYF. V gene TRBV29-1 combines with J gene TRBJ2-7; D might be TRBD2 (6 bases). The CDR3 sequence is 14 residues long. The ends were cut back, 7 bases at V and 7 bases at J, with 23 bases in the middle. In germline, CDR1 is SQVTM, CDR2 ANQGSEA.